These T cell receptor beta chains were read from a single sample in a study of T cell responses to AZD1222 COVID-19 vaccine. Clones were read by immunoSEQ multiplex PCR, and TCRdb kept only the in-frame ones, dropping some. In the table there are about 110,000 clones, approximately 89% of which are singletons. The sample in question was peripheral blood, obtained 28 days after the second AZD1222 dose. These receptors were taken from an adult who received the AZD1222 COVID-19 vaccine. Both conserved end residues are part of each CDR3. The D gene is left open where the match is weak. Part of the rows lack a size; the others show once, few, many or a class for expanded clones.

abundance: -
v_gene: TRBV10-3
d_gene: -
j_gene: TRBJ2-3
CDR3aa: CAIREGFETDTQYF
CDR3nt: TGTGCCATCAGAGAGGGATTTGAGACAGATACGCAGTATTTT

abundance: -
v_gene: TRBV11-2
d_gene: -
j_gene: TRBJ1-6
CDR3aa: CASSLGQHNSPLHF
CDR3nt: TGTGCCAGCAGCTTGGGGCAACATAATTCACCCCTCCACTTT

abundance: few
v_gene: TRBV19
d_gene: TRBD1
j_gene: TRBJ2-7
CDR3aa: CASSAAGTGVNYYEQYF
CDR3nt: TGTGCCAGTAGTGCGGCCGGGACAGGCGTGAATTACTACGAGCAGTACTTC

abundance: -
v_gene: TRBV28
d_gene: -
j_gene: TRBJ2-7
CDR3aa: CASSWPSRLYEQYF
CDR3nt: TGTGCCAGCAGTTGGCCCTCCAGGCTTTACGAGCAGTACTTC

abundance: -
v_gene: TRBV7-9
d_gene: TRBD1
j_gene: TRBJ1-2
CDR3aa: CASSQGGTGTLYGYTF
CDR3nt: TGTGCCAGCAGCCAGGGGGGGACAGGGACCCTCTATGGCTACACCTTC

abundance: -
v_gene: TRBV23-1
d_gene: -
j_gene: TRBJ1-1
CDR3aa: CASSQAGAETNTEAFF
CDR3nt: TGCGCCAGCAGTCAAGCTGGGGCAGAGACGAACACTGAAGCTTTCTTT

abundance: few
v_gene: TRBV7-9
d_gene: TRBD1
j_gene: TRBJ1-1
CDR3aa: CASRGQGAYTEAFF
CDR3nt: TGTGCCAGCAGAGGACAGGGGGCCTACACTGAAGCTTTCTTT

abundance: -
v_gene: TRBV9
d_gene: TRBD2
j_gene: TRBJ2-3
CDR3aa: CASSVDSGGWAPPTQYF
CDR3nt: TGTGCCAGCAGCGTAGATAGCGGGGGGTGGGCCCCGCCTACGCAGTATTTT

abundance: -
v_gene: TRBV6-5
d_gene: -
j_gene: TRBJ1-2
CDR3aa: CASSIQGNEGYTF
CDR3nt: TGTGCCAGCAGTATACAGGGAAACGAGGGCTACACCTTC

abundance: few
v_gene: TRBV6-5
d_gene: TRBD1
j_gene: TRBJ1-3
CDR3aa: CASRSGTAGGNTIYF
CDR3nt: TGTGCCAGCAGATCAGGGACAGCGGGGGGAAACACCATATATTTT

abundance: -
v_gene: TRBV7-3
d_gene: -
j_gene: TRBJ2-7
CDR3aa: CASSLVGLGYEQYF
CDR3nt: TGTGCCAGCAGCTTGGTCGGATTGGGTTACGAGCAGTACTTC

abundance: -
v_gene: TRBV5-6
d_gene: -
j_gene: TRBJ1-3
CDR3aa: CASSSPWEAGNTIYF
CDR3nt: TGTGCCAGCAGCTCCCCCTGGGAGGCTGGAAACACCATATATTTT

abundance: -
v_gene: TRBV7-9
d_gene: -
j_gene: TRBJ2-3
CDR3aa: CASSSHGVSTDTQYF
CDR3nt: TGTGCCAGCAGCTCCCATGGGGTTAGCACAGATACGCAGTATTTT

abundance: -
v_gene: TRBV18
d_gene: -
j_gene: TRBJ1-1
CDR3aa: CASSQEGNTEAFF
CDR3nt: TGTGCCAGCTCACAAGAGGGTAACACTGAAGCTTTCTTT

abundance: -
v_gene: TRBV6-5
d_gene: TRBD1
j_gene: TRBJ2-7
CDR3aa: CASSYRDSLYEQYF
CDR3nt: TGTGCCAGCAGTTACCGGGACAGCCTCTACGAGCAGTACTTC

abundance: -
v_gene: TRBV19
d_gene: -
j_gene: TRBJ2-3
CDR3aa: CASRLRTTPARTDTQYF
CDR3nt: TGTGCCAGTAGGCTTAGAACGACACCCGCACGCACAGATACGCAGTATTTT

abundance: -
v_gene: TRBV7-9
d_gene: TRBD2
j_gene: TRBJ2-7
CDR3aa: CASSFNERGPSSYEQYF
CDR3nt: TGTGCCAGCAGCTTTAACGAGCGGGGGCCCAGCTCCTACGAGCAGTACTTC

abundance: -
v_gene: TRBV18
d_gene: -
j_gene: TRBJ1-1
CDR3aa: CASSPEGRVAENEAFF
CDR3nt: TGTGCCAGCTCACCAGAGGGCAGGGTGGCCGAAAATGAAGCTTTCTTT

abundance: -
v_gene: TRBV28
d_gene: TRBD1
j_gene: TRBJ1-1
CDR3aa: CASLTGGGEAFF
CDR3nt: TGTGCCAGCCTAACAGGGGGCGGTGAAGCTTTCTTT

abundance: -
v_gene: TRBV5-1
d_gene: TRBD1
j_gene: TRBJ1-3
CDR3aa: CASSLGDRPSGNTIYF
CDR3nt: TGCGCCAGCAGCTTGGGGGACAGGCCCTCTGGAAACACCATATATTTT

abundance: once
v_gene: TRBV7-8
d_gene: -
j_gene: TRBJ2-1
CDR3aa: CASSLLTSNHEDEQFF
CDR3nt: TGTGCCAGCAGCTTGCTGACTAGTAATCATGAGGATGAGCAGTTCTTC

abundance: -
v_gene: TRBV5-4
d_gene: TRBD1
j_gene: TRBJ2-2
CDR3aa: CASSRAGQGSSGELFF
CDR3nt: TGTGCCAGCAGCCGCGCCGGACAGGGGAGCTCCGGGGAGCTGTTTTTT

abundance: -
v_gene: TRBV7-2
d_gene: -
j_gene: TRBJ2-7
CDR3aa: CASSLGGTYEQYF
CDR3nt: TGTGCCAGCAGCTTAGGGGGGACCTACGAGCAGTACTTC

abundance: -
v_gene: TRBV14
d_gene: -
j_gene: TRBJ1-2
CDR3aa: CASSQGQAPSANYGYTF
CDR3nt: TGTGCCAGCAGCCAAGGACAGGCACCATCGGCTAACTATGGCTACACCTTC

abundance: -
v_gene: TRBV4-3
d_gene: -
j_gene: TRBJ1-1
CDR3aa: CASSQTGNTEAFF
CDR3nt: TGCGCCAGCAGCCAAACGGGGAACACTGAAGCTTTCTTT

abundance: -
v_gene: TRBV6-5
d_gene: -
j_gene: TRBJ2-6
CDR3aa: CASSYGGSSGANVLTF
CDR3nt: TGTGCCAGCAGTTACGGGGGCAGCTCTGGGGCCAACGTCCTGACTTTC

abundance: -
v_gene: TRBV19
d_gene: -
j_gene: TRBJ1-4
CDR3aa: CASSPDQLEKLFF
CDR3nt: TGTGCCAGTAGCCCAGACCAGCTTGAAAAACTGTTTTTT

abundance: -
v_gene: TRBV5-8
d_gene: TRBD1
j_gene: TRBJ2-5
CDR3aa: CASSSTGGNVQETQYF
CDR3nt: TGTGCCAGCAGCTCGACAGGGGGAAACGTACAAGAGACCCAGTACTTC

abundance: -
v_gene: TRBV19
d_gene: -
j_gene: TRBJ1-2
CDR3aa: CASSSSTDNYGYTF
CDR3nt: TGTGCCAGTAGTTCCTCCACGGATAACTATGGCTACACCTTC

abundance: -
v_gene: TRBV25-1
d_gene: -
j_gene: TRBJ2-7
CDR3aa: CASSERREILHEQYF
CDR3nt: TGTGCCAGCAGTGAACGCAGGGAAATCCTGCACGAGCAGTACTTC

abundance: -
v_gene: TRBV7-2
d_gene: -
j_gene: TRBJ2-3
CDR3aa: CASSLEGSRANTQYF
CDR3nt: TGTGCCAGCAGCTTAGAGGGTTCGCGGGCAAATACGCAGTATTTT

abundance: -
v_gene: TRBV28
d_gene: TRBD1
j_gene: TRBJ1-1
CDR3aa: CASSWTTGGTEAFF
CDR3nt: TGTGCCAGCAGCTGGACAACAGGGGGCACTGAAGCTTTCTTT

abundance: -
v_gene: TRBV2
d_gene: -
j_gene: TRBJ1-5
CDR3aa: CASSEARWPQHF
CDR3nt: TGTGCCAGCAGTGAAGCGAGGTGGCCCCAGCATTTT

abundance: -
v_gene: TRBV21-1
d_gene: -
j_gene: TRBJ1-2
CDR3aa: CASSTRTGEMWGYTF
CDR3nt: TGTGCCAGCAGCACTCGGACAGGGGAGATGTGGGGCTACACCTTC

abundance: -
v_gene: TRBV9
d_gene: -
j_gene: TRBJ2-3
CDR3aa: CASSVLGGSPDTQYF
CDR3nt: TGTGCCAGCAGCGTACTAGGGGGGTCTCCGGATACGCAGTATTTT

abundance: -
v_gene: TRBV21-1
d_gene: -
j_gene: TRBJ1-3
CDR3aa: CASSKGTANSGNTIYF
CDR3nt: TGTGCCAGCAGCAAGGGGACCGCTAACTCTGGAAACACCATATATTTT

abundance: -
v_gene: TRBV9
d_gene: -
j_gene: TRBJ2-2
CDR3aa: CASSVDGYTGELFF
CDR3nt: TGTGCCAGCAGCGTGGACGGTTACACCGGGGAGCTGTTTTTT

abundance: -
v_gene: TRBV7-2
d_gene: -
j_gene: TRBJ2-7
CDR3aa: CASSLGGVGAYEQYF
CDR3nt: TGTGCCAGCAGCTTAGGCGGGGTCGGGGCCTACGAGCAGTACTTC

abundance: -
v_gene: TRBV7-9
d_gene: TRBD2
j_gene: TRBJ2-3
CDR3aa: CASRGVSSTDTQYF
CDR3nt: TGTGCCAGCCGGGGGGTTTCTAGCACAGATACGCAGTATTTT

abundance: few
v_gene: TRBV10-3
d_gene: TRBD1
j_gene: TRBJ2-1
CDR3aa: CAIKGQASYNEQFF
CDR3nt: TGTGCCATCAAGGGACAGGCCTCCTACAATGAGCAGTTCTTC

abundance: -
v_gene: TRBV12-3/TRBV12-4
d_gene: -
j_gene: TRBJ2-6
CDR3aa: CATRSSGANVLTF
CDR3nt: TGTGCCACCAGGTCGTCCGGGGCCAACGTCCTGACTTTC

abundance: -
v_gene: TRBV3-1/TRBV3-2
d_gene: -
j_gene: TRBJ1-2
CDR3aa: CASRPGGYYGYTF
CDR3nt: TGTGCCAGCAGACCGGGGGGGTATTATGGCTACACCTTC

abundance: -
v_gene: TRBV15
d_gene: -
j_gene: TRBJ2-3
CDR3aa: CATSRSVRGDTQYF
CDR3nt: TGTGCCACCAGCAGATCCGTAAGGGGAGATACGCAGTATTTT

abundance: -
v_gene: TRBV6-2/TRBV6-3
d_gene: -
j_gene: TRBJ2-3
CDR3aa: CASSLRGRGYSTDTQYF
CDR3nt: TGTGCCAGCAGCCTCCGGGGCAGGGGCTATAGCACAGATACGCAGTATTTT

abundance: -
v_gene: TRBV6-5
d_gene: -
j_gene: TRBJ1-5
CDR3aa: CASSYSTASNQPQHF
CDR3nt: TGTGCCAGCAGTTACTCGACAGCTAGCAATCAGCCCCAGCATTTT

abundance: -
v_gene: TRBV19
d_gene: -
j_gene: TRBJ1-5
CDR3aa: CASSIEGRGNQPQHF
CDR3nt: TGTGCCAGTAGTATCGAGGGGAGAGGCAATCAGCCCCAGCATTTT